These 18 T cell receptor beta chains were all obtained from the same sample, sequenced in a study of PD-L1 blockade in urothelial cancer. The repertoire was sequenced with immunoSEQ multiplex PCR; TCRdb's copy has only in-frame clones and lacks some. The sample includes more than 55,000 clones, over 75% of them seen just once. Time point here: pretreatment peripheral blood. The input for sequencing was PBMCs, taken around atezolizumab (anti-PD-L1) treatment. Source of these receptors: a man aged 70 or older with urothelial cancer.

The rearrangement joins TRBV27 to TRBJ2-5; 9 bases fit TRBD1. The CDR3 is 15 residues long. Unmatched junction bases numbered 8, after V lost 6 bases and J lost 3 bases. Per germline, CDR1 MNHEY and CDR2 SMNVEV (reference sequence). CDR3 sequence: CASSPRQGEEETQYF. The CDR3, as DNA: TGTGCCAGCAGCCCCCGACAGGGGGAAGAAGAGACCCAGTACTTC.

The chain employs TRBV2 and TRBJ1-5; 9 positions agree with TRBD1. The germline V gene has CDR1 SNHLY and CDR2 FYNNEI. The CDR3 contains 14 residues. Trimming cost V 8 bases and J 2 bases; bases outside gene matches: 4. CDR3 residues: CASLGQGGNQPQHF. The CDR3 bases are TGTGCCAGCCTGGGACAGGGTGGCAATCAGCCCCAGCATTTT.

The gene calls are TRBV6-5 and TRBJ1-4; 8 bases map to TRBD1. The CDR3 consists of 15 residues. The V segment lost 2 bases and the J segment 8 bases; nucleotides outside the gene matches: 7. The germline V gene encodes CDR1 MNHEY and CDR2 SVGAGI. CDR3 residues: CASSYKDRALEKLFF. DNA of the CDR3: TGTGCCAGCAGTTACAAGGACAGGGCGTTGGAAAAACTGTTTTTT.

This chain uses TRBV19 with TRBJ2-7, with 8 nucleotides matching TRBD1. This CDR3 is built from 13 residues. The junction had 10 bases not matched to a gene; V was cut back by 9 bases and J by 6 bases. Germline CDR1 LNHDA, CDR2 SQIVND (reference sequence). The CDR3 DNA reads TGTGCCAGCGCGAAGGACAGGGTAGGCGAGCAGTACTTC. Its protein product is CASAKDRVGEQYF.

This clone was observed a few times. DNA for the CDR3: TGTGCCAGCAGTGCTACAGGCGGTAGCTACACCTTC. Its protein is CASSATGGSYTF. The V and J genes are TRBV6-4 and TRBJ1-2, with D perhaps matching TRBD1 (5 bases). Trimming removed 4 bases from V and 9 bases from J, with 12 bases in between. This CDR3 is built from 12 residues. The germline CDR1 and CDR2 sequences are MRHNA and SNTAGT.

This chain connects TRBV28 to TRBJ2-3; a possible D gene is TRBD2 (6 bases). The germline CDR1 and CDR2 sequences are MDHEN and SYDVKM. The V and J ends lost 3 bases and 2 bases respectively, with 12 bases between them. The CDR3 is 15 residues long. CDR3 loop: CASSLGTSDTDTQYF. The CDR3, as DNA: TGTGCCAGCAGTTTGGGGACTTCAGACACAGATACGCAGTATTTT.

Only a few counts were recorded for this clone. The gene calls are TRBV28 and TRBJ2-7, with D possibly matching TRBD1 (7 bases). Trimming shortened V by 7 bases and J by 2 bases, and 18 bases separated the two germline ends. The CDR3 contains 15 residues. Germline V gives CDR1 MDHEN, CDR2 SYDVKM. The CDR3 sequence is CASTSGQGGTYEQYF. CDR3 in DNA: TGTGCCAGCACCTCGGGGCAGGGGGGAACCTACGAGCAGTACTTC.

V is TRBV7-2 and J is TRBJ2-3; D remains unclear. Trimming pared 2 bases from V and 3 bases from J, leaving 3 bases between. The V gene's germline CDR1 is SGHTA and CDR2 FQGNSA. This CDR3 spans 12 amino acids. CDR3 DNA: TGTGCCAGCAGCTTACAAACAGATACGCAGTATTTT. Protein product: CASSLQTDTQYF.

The count of this clone is one. V and J are TRBV11-3 and TRBJ2-7; TRBD2 agrees at 10 bases. Germline lookup yields CDR1 SGHNT and CDR2 YENEEA. The CDR3 contains 14 residues. Trimming cost V 6 bases and J 3 bases; bases outside gene matches: 5. CDR3 nucleotides: TGTGCCAGCAGGTGGTCTAGCGGGAGCTACGAGCAGTACTTC. Translated, it gives CASRWSSGSYEQYF.

This clone has just a few counts. The rearrangement joins TRBV7-2 to TRBJ1-4, with no clear D. The V end was cut by 1 base, the J end by 8 bases, with 11 bases between. Germline-derived CDR1 and CDR2 are SGHTA and FQGNSA. This CDR3 comprises 14 residues. In DNA form, the CDR3 reads TGTGCCAGCAGCTTAGACTTGCCTTGGGAAAAACTGTTTTTT. Translated, it gives CASSLDLPWEKLFF.

The V gene is TRBV7-6, the J gene TRBJ2-2; D might be TRBD2 (5 bases). Looked up from germline, CDR1 is SGHVS and CDR2 is FNYEAQ. The CDR3 sequence is 13 residues long. V shed 11 bases and J shed 7 bases, with 17 bases lying between them. The CDR3 loop reads CAASPPAGGELFF. For the CDR3, the DNA is TGTGCCGCCTCCCCCCCGGCGGGCGGGGAGCTGTTTTTT.

This sequence joins TRBV19 and TRBJ2-5, with TRBD1 identical over 10 bases. This CDR3 has 16 residues. Germline CDR1 reads LNHDA; CDR2 reads SQIVND (reference sequence). V trimming: 3 bases; J trimming: 6 bases; junction bases outside the gene matches: 10. The CDR3 DNA reads as TGTGCCAGTAGTATCTTTGAGACAGGGGGCGGACAGACCCAGTACTTC. This encodes CASSIFETGGGQTQYF. The full variable domain, in which reference TRBV19 and TRBJ2-5 provide the parts outside the CDR3, is DGGITQSPKYLFRKEGQNVTLSCEQNLNHDAMYWYRQDPGQGLRLIYYSQIVNDFQKGDIAEGYSVSREKKESFPLTVTSAQKNPTAFYLCASSIFETGGGQTQYFGPGTRLLVL.

There are a few counts of this clone. The chain employs TRBV11-2 and TRBJ2-1; 7 bases align to TRBD2. The CDR3 is made up of 17 amino acids. CDR1 and CDR2 (germline): SGHAT, FQNNGV. Trimming at V came to 5 bases and at J to 5 bases, leaving 15 bases not matched to a gene. The CDR3 loop reads CASSPPLIWGGNNEQFF. The CDR3 DNA sequence: TGTGCCAGCAGCCCTCCCTTGATTTGGGGAGGGAACAATGAGCAGTTCTTC.

The V and J genes are TRBV2 and TRBJ1-5; 7 bases align to TRBD1. This CDR3 spans 16 amino acids. The germline gives CDR1 SNHLY, CDR2 FYNNEI. The V and J ends lost 2 bases and 5 bases, in that order; junction bases with no gene match: 9. For the CDR3, the DNA is TGTGCCAGCAGTGAATTGGGAAGGGACAGATATCAGCCCCAGCATTTT. Translation: CASSELGRDRYQPQHF.

This clone was seen once. The rearrangement joins TRBV5-6 to TRBJ2-7, with a possible D match to TRBD1 (6 bases). The CDR3 consists of 15 residues. CDR1 SGHDT and CDR2 YYEEEE come from the germline V gene. Trimming took 1 base from V and 2 from J, leaving 13 bases between them. The CDR3 is CASSLTGTPTYEQYF. The CDR3 DNA follows: TGTGCCAGCAGCTTGACCGGGACACCTACCTACGAGCAGTACTTC. The whole variable domain, filled in from reference TRBV5-6 and TRBJ2-7, reads DAGVTQSPTHLIKTRGQQVTLRCSPKSGHDTVSWYQQALGQGPQFIFQYYEEEERQRGNFPDRFSGHQFPNYSSELNVNALLLGDSALYLCASSLTGTPTYEQYFGPGTRLTVT.

This clone was detected a few times. The chain combines TRBV5-4 with TRBJ2-1; tentatively, D is TRBD2 (5 bases). CDR1 is SGHNT, CDR2 YYREEE, per germline (reference sequence). This CDR3 has 16 residues. Trimming took off 0 bases at V and 7 bases at J, with 17 bases between the two ends. The CDR3 protein is CASSLAASLEGNEQFF. The CDR3 DNA reads as TGTGCCAGCAGCTTGGCAGCTTCGCTCGAGGGTAATGAGCAGTTCTTC. Complete variable domain (other parts from reference TRBV5-4 and TRBJ2-1): ETGVTQSPTHLIKTRGQQVTLRCSSQSGHNTVSWYQQALGQGPQFIFQYYREEENGRGNFPPRFSGLQFPNYSSELNVNALELDDSALYLCASSLAASLEGNEQFFGPGTRLTVL.

The chain employs TRBV18 and TRBJ1-1, with a weak D call TRBD1 (6 bases). The ends were cut back, 1 base at V and 4 bases at J, with 22 bases in the middle. The germline V gene encodes CDR1 KGHSH and CDR2 LQKENI. There are 18 residues in the CDR3. CDR3 sequence reads: CASSPLRQGLYLPTEAFF. For the CDR3, the DNA is TGTGCCAGCTCACCACTGAGGCAGGGGCTCTATTTGCCCACTGAAGCTTTCTTT.

This chain connects TRBV7-8 to TRBJ2-1; 12 bases are a match to TRBD2. Germline V gene data show CDR1 as SGHVS and CDR2 as FQNEAQ. After removal of 7 bases from V and 7 bases from J, the junction contained 17 bases not matched to a gene. This CDR3 spans 18 amino acids. This CDR3 is CASTEPLDPSGRENEQFF. The CDR3 bases are TGTGCCAGCACCGAACCGCTAGACCCTAGCGGGAGGGAGAATGAGCAGTTCTTC.